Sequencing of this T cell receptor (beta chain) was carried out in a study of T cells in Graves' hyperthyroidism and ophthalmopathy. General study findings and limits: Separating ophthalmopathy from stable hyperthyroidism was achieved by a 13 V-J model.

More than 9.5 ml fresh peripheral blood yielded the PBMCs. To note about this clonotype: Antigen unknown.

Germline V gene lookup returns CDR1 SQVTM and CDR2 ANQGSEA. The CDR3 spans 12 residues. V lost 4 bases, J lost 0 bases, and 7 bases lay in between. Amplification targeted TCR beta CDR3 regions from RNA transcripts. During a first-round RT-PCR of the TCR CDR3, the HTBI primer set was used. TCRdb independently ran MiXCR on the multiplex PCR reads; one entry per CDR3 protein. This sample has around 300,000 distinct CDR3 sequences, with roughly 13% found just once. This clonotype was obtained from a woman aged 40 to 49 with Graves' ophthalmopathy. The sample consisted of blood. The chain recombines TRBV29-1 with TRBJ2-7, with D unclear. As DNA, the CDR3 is TGCAGCGTTGCTGGGTCCTCCTACGAGCAGTACTTC. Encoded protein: CSVAGSSYEQYF.